The clone carrying this TCR beta chain has more than one count but fewer than ten. What it binds is unknown. This sample stems from a study of cytomegalovirus exposure and HLA in healthy donors. Study information: The roughly 110 validation repertoires were produced on the same platform as the 650 to 800 repertoires of the first cohort. This was reported in a later analysis.

CDR3 size: 17 residues. Per the germline V gene, CDR1 is LGHNA and CDR2 is YNFKEQ. The V gene lost 0 bases and the J gene lost 4 bases, with 16 bases spanning the gap. The assay was immunoSEQ multiplex PCR, and TCRdb's table has in-frame clones only and misses some. The data show 150,000 to 200,000 clones, 65% to 85% seen once. Study results and limitations: Investigators reported 164 TCR beta chains as tied to cytomegalovirus.

The receptor was derived from a woman between 18 and 30 years old in good health and CMV-seropositive. V and J are TRBV4-2 and TRBJ1-3, with a weak D call TRBD1 (6 bases). The sequenced material came from PBMCs. The CDR3, as DNA: TGTGCCAGCAGCCAAGAGGGGCGGGGGGCGCGAGGAAACACCATATATTTT. Translating it yields CASSQEGRGARGNTIYF.